This T cell receptor (beta chain) derives from a study of T cells in Graves' hyperthyroidism and ophthalmopathy. This clonotype was seen only a few times. Its antigen is not known. Study conclusions and caveats: The authors' 13 V-J model separated ophthalmopathy from stable hyperthyroidism.

The CDR3 regions of TCR beta were amplified from RNA transcripts. The HTBI primer set was used in a first-round RT-PCR of the TCR CDR3. TCRdb reprocessed the multiplex PCR reads with MiXCR, giving one entry per CDR3 protein. The sample lists 650,000 to 800,000 distinct CDR3 sequences, 45% occurring once. The germline V and J ends were trimmed by 2 bases and 7 bases, with 12 bases remaining between them. This CDR3 has 15 amino acids. Germline values: CDR1 MGHDK, CDR2 SYGVNS. The clonotype comes from an adult man with Graves' disease, either hyperthyroidism or ophthalmopathy (not recorded which). The sequencing input was peripheral blood or thyroid tissue (not recorded which). The rearrangement uses TRBV25-1 and TRBJ1-6, with a possible D match to TRBD1 (5 bases). CDR3 in amino acids: CASSELGGMNSPLHF. The DNA of the CDR3 is TGTGCCAGCAGTGAACTTGGGGGTATGAATTCACCCCTCCACTTT.